This T cell receptor (beta chain) was documented in a study of shared T cell receptors in the human thymus. The CDR3 loop spans 16 amino acids. V dropped 6 bases and J dropped 2 bases, with 17 bases sitting between them. Germline V gene sequence: CDR1 MGHRA, CDR2 YSYEKL. Measured with immunoSEQ multiplex PCR; TCRdb has only the in-frame clones, and not every one. The sample shows about 730,000 clones, 80% to 90% of them seen only once. These same records also appear under a second study, on human thymus T cells. That paper adds: Among the donors, all were healthy Finnish infants having corrective surgery for congenital heart defects. The source of the thymus tissue was resections taken during corrective heart surgery. Related work found strong thymic repertoire overlap between unrelated individuals.

The origin of this receptor is a girl in the first two years of life with a congenital heart defect. J is TRBJ1-3 and V is TRBV4-1; possible D gene TRBD1, 6 bases. The specimen sequenced was thymocytes. The CDR3 coding sequence is TGCGCCAGCAGGCCGGGACACAGGAGTCCTGGAAACACCATATATTTT. Translated: CASRPGHRSPGNTIYF.